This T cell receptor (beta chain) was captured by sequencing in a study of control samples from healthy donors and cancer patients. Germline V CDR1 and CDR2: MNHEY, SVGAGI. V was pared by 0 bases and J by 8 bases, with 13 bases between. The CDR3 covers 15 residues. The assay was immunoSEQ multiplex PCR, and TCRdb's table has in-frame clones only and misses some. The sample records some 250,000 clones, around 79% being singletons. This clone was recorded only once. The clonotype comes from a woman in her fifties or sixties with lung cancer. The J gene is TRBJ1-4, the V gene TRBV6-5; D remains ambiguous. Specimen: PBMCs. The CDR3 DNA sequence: TGTGCCAGCAGTTACTCGAGCGACCAATACGAAAAACTGTTTTTT. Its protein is CASSYSSDQYEKLFF.